This T cell receptor (beta chain) is from a study of identical twins. General study findings and limits: Twin pairs had excess sharing that was weaker in beta out-of-frame sequences. Modelling underestimated the level of out-of-frame TCR alpha sharing observed in monozygotic twins.

At least ten counts were recorded for this clonotype. Antigen: not known. Unique molecular identifiers were present on the cDNA, and a universal primer site came from template switching. TCRdb re-derived calls from the 5' RACE reads in MiXCR, one entry per CDR3 protein. The sample lists some 250,000 distinct CDR3 sequences, about an eighth seen once, with 3.5% to 5% in the top ten. These data were also filed under a second study, of yellow fever vaccine responses in identical twins.

This receptor was taken from a woman under 30 in good health. Sequencing used memory (CD45RO+) T cells sorted from blood.

DNA for the CDR3: TGTGCCAGCACCAAAGGTCCGGGACTAGCACACAATGAGCAGTTCTTC. Translation: CASTKGPGLAHNEQFF. The chain is built from TRBV7-9 and TRBJ2-1; TRBD2 matches at 9 bases. Germline values: CDR1 SEHNR, CDR2 FQNEAQ (reference sequence). This CDR3 has 16 residues. J gave up 5 bases and V 7 bases, and 12 bases lay outside the gene matches.